These 24 T cell receptor beta chains originate from one sample sequenced in a study of response to subunit inactivated influenza vaccine. TCRdb recomputed calls from the RT-PCR reads with MiXCR, one row per CDR3 protein. The sample includes fewer than 700,000 distinct CDR3 sequences, approximately 13% of them seen just once. The source material was PBMCs from blood, sampled around seven weeks after vaccination. These receptors all stem from a man in his fifties who received an inactivated influenza vaccine.

This clonotype was observed a handful of times. J is TRBJ2-3 and V is TRBV4-2; D not certain. Germline CDR1 reads LGHNA; CDR2 reads YNFKEQ. The length of the CDR3 is 15 residues. V gave up 3 bases and J gave up 2 bases, with 12 bases separating them. CDR3: CASSHEGYYTDTQYF. The CDR3 DNA follows: TGTGCCAGCAGCCACGAAGGATACTACACAGATACGCAGTATTTT.

This clonotype has at least ten counts. The rearrangement links TRBV5-1 to TRBJ2-7; 7 bases are shared with TRBD1. The CDR3 contains 16 residues. Trimming took 4 bases from V and 3 from J; bases not matched to a gene: 13. Germline V CDR1 and CDR2: SGHRS, YFSETQ. The DNA for the CDR3 is TGCGCCAGCAGCACCGTGACAGGGTCGTTCTTCTACGAGCAGTACTTC. It encodes CASSTVTGSFFYEQYF.

This clonotype was counted ten times or more. This rearrangement joins TRBV5-1 to TRBJ2-3; D gene unclear. V dropped 0 bases and J dropped 2 bases, with 7 bases sitting between them. In germline, CDR1 is SGHRS, CDR2 YFSETQ. This CDR3 is built from 14 residues. The CDR3 DNA follows: TGCGCCAGCAGCTTGGACAGACACACAGATACGCAGTATTTT. This sequence encodes CASSLDRHTDTQYF.

The chain is built from TRBV14 and TRBJ2-5; D gene ambiguous. Looked up from germline, CDR1 is SGHDN and CDR2 is FVKESK. Trimming took 1 base from V and 7 from J, leaving 10 bases between them. The CDR3 has 13 residues. The CDR3 coding sequence is TGTGCCAGCAGCCAAGGTTCCGGCGGGACCCAGTACTTC. Residues: CASSQGSGGTQYF.

This clonotype turned up a few times. The chain is built from TRBV3-1 and TRBJ2-7; perhaps TRBD1 as D (6 bases). CDR3 length: 16 residues. Trimming took off 0 bases at V and 0 bases at J, with 12 bases between the two ends. From germline, CDR1 is LGHDT and CDR2 YNNKEL (reference sequence). CDR3 in DNA: TGTGCCAGCAGCCAAGATTCGCAGGGGAGCTCCTACGAGCAGTACTTC. This codes for CASSQDSQGSSYEQYF.

The chain has TRBV15 and TRBJ2-7; a weak D match, TRBD2 (6 bases). Germline V lookup: CDR1 LNHNV, CDR2 YYDKDF (reference sequence). The CDR3 totals 14 residues. V was cut by 0 bases and J by 2 bases, with 8 bases left in between. DNA for the CDR3: TGTGCCACCAGCAGAGAGGCGGGGACCTACGAGCAGTACTTC. It translates to CATSREAGTYEQYF. Combining the CDR3 with reference TRBV15 and TRBJ2-7 gives the whole variable domain DAMVIQNPRYQVTQFGKPVTLSCSQTLNHNVMYWYQQKSSQAPKLLFHYYDKDFNNEADTPDNFQSRRPNTSFCFLDIRSPGLGDTAMYLCATSREAGTYEQYFGPGTRLTVT.

This chain joins TRBV4-3 and TRBJ2-1; D is undetermined. V shed 1 base and J shed 8 bases, with 9 bases lying between them. From germline, CDR1 is LGHNA and CDR2 YSLEER. The CDR3 is made up of 13 amino acids. The CDR3, as DNA: TGCGCCAGCAGCCAAGTGGAATCGGATGAGCAGTTCTTC. Translated, it gives CASSQVESDEQFF.

The chain has TRBV20-1 and TRBJ1-5, with D unresolved. V lost 3 bases, J lost 6 bases, and 9 bases lay in between. Germline V lookup: CDR1 DFQATT, CDR2 SNEGSKA (reference sequence). The CDR3 covers 12 residues. The CDR3: CSARGSGQPQHF. Written as DNA, the CDR3 is TGCAGTGCTAGGGGGTCAGGTCAGCCCCAGCATTTT.

This clonotype was seen only a few times. The chain links TRBV7-9 to TRBJ2-5; TRBD2 agrees at 7 bases. With V trimmed by 10 bases and J by 5 bases, 16 bases remained unmatched. CDR1 SEHNR and CDR2 FQNEAQ come from the germline V gene (reference sequence). This CDR3 has 15 amino acids. In nucleotides, the CDR3 is TGTGCCACCCGCGGGACCTCGGGGGGTTCCGAGACCCAGTACTTC. It yields the protein CATRGTSGGSETQYF.

The chain employs TRBV18 and TRBJ2-6; the D call may be TRBD1 or TRBD2 (6 bases each). Trimming took off 3 bases at V and 0 bases at J, with 9 bases between the two ends. This CDR3 has 16 amino acids. Germline assignment: CDR1 KGHSH and CDR2 LQKENI. CDR3 region: CASSPGGASGANVLTF. CDR3 DNA sequence: TGTGCCAGCTCACCGGGGGGCGCCTCTGGGGCCAACGTCCTGACTTTC.

V is TRBV30 and J is TRBJ1-2; the match to TRBD1 covers 9 bases. V was pared by 0 bases and J by 7 bases, with 9 bases of the junction left unmatched. The CDR3 runs to 15 residues. The germline V gene has CDR1 GTSNPN and CDR2 SVGIG (reference sequence). CDR3 DNA sequence: TGTGCCTGGAGTGTAGGGGGGACAGGGTCAAGTGGCTACACCTTC. Residues: CAWSVGGTGSSGYTF.

This clonotype has at least ten counts. The J gene is TRBJ1-4, the V gene TRBV7-2; D not resolved. This CDR3 contains 14 residues. Germline CDR1 is SGHTA and CDR2 is FQGNSA. The ends were cut back, 3 bases at V and 1 base at J, with 6 bases in the middle. The CDR3 coding sequence is TGTGCCAGCAGCTTGGGCGGAACTAATGAAAAACTGTTTTTT. Translating it yields CASSLGGTNEKLFF.

Concerning this clonotype: A much larger clone differs from this one at a single base, so this may be a read error. The V and J genes are TRBV3-1 and TRBJ2-7; D may be TRBD1 or TRBD2 (5 bases each). Germline-derived CDR1 and CDR2 are LGHDT and YNNKEL (reference sequence). The CDR3 is 16 amino acids. Here the CDR3 reads CATSQDRGQSSYEQYF. The CDR3 nucleotides are TGTGCCACCAGCCAAGATCGGGGCCAGAGCTCCTACGAGCAGTACTTC.

J is TRBJ2-5 and V is TRBV7-9, with 10 positions matching TRBD1. Losses at the gene ends were 4 bases for V and 5 bases for J; bases not matched to a gene: 7. CDR3 length: 15 amino acids. CDR1 is SEHNR and CDR2 is FQNEAQ in the germline V gene (reference sequence). The CDR3 reads CASSSGTGARETQYF. The CDR3 nucleotides read TGTGCCAGCAGCTCCGGGACAGGGGCCAGGGAGACCCAGTACTTC.

V gene TRBV5-1 combines with J gene TRBJ2-4, with D perhaps TRBD1 (6 bases). Trimming took off 2 bases at V and 4 bases at J, with 7 bases between the two ends. The CDR3 contains 13 residues. Germline loops: CDR1 SGHRS, CDR2 YFSETQ. The DNA of the CDR3 is TGCGCCAGCAGCTTAGACAGGAAAAACATTCAGTACTTC. Translating it yields CASSLDRKNIQYF.

This clonotype has ten or more counts. The genes are TRBV12-3 or TRBV12-4 and TRBJ2-5; 10 bases fit TRBD2. The CDR3 length is 15 residues. V gave up 6 bases and J gave up 6 bases; unmatched junction bases: 10. CDR3 in amino acids: CASSNSGGAEKTQYF. Written as DNA, the CDR3 is TGTGCCAGCAGCAACAGCGGGGGGGCCGAAAAGACCCAGTACTTC.

The genes are TRBV5-1 and TRBJ1-1; 10 bases match TRBD1. The CDR3 loop spans 13 amino acids. V was pared by 5 bases and J by 5 bases, with 3 bases of the junction left unmatched. Germline V gene data show CDR1 as SGHRS and CDR2 as YFSETQ. CDR3 in DNA: TGCGCCAGCAGGGGGACAGGGGAAACTGAAGCTTTCTTT. This sequence encodes CASRGTGETEAFF.

This clonotype showed up many times. The chain recombines TRBV29-1 with TRBJ2-1; TRBD2 is a possible D gene (5 bases). Germline CDR1 is SQVTM and CDR2 is ANQGSEA. V lost 3 bases, J lost 0 bases, and 6 bases lay in between. This CDR3 comprises 13 residues. CDR3 amino acids: CSVDGGSYNEQFF. The CDR3 DNA follows: TGCAGCGTTGATGGAGGCTCCTACAATGAGCAGTTCTTC.

The table lists this clonotype with many counts. V gene TRBV5-1 combines with J gene TRBJ1-4, with TRBD1 as a possible D gene (6 bases). CDR3 length: 14 residues. CDR1 SGHRS and CDR2 YFSETQ come from the germline V gene. V lost 5 bases and J lost 1, with 9 bases in between. CDR3 amino acids: CASRKGGTNEKLFF. DNA of the CDR3: TGCGCCAGCAGAAAGGGGGGAACTAATGAAAAACTGTTTTTT.

This clonotype was seen only a few times. This chain joins TRBV4-3 and TRBJ2-2; 7 bases align to TRBD2. Germline V gives CDR1 LGHNA, CDR2 YSLEER. V shed 2 bases, J shed 6 bases, and the junction held 3 bases outside the gene matches. The CDR3 contains 14 residues. The CDR3 loop is CASSQTGLAGELFF. CDR3 in DNA: TGCGCCAGCAGCCAAACCGGACTAGCCGGGGAGCTGTTTTTT.

Many counts were recorded for this clonotype. Written as DNA, the CDR3 is TGTGCCAGCAGTTTCGTCGACAGGGTGACTATGTTCTTC. This gives the protein CASSFVDRVTMFF. V gene TRBV27 combines with J gene TRBJ2-1, with 7 bases identical to TRBD1. The germline V gene encodes CDR1 MNHEY and CDR2 SMNVEV (reference sequence). The length of the CDR3 is 13 residues. V shed 3 bases and J 15 bases; nucleotides not matched to a gene: 11.

The rearrangement joins TRBV29-1 to TRBJ1-2; D ambiguous. CDR1 is SQVTM and CDR2 is ANQGSEA in the germline V gene. Trimming removed 6 bases from V and 8 bases from J, with 13 bases in between. There are 11 residues in the CDR3. The CDR3 DNA sequence: TGCAGCGTCCCAGGCGGGTACGGCTACACCTTC. Amino acid sequence: CSVPGGYGYTF.

This clonotype was counted only a few times. V and J are TRBV29-1 and TRBJ2-7; D perhaps matches TRBD1 (6 bases). This CDR3 is 13 amino acids long. Trimming took off 3 bases at V and 3 bases at J, with 12 bases between the two ends. Per the germline V gene, CDR1 is SQVTM and CDR2 is ANQGSEA. The CDR3 coding sequence is TGCAGCGTTGAGGGGGCGCAAAGCTACGAGCAGTACTTC. Its protein product is CSVEGAQSYEQYF.

The V and J genes are TRBV18 and TRBJ2-5; 9 nucleotides line up with TRBD1. CDR3 length equals 15 residues. Germline lookup yields CDR1 KGHSH and CDR2 LQKENI. J lost 4 bases, V lost 2 bases, and 5 bases had no gene match. CDR3 sequence: CASSPTGTGRETQYF. The CDR3 DNA reads TGTGCCAGCTCACCAACCGGGACAGGGAGAGAGACCCAGTACTTC.